These 24 T cell receptor beta chains were sequenced from one sample in a study of human T cells and chemical hapten exposure. The time point was: patch test 1, 2 weeks after DPC sensitization. The treatment: therapeutic diphenylcyclopropenone sensitization with weekly scalp DPC. TCRdb passed the RACE reads through MiXCR, listing each CDR3 protein once. The table shows some 49,000 distinct CDR3 sequences, with less than 10% occurring only once. The sequencing here drew on whole blood, taken in connection with sensitization to the hapten diphenylcyclopropenone (DPC). The source of these receptors is a woman aged 45-60 years with alopecia areata. Some clones in this sample may be carry-over from other donors' samples.

This clonotype was detected many times. The gene calls are TRBV18 and TRBJ1-1, with D uncertain. Germline CDR1 reads KGHSH; CDR2 reads LQKENI. The CDR3 consists of 13 residues. With 1 base removed from V and 2 bases from J, the gap between germline ends came to 5 bases. Here the CDR3 reads CASSPRGNTEAFF. CDR3 in DNA: TGTGCCAGCTCACCACGAGGAAACACTGAAGCTTTCTTT. Based on the CDR3 plus reference TRBV18 and TRBJ1-1, the full variable domain is NAGVMQNPRHLVRRRGQEARLRCSPMKGHSHVYWYRQLPEEGLKFMVYLQKENIIDESGMPKERFSAEFPKEGPSILRIQQVVRGDSAAYFCASSPRGNTEAFFGQGTRLTVV.

The CDR3 DNA is TGTGCCACCAGCAGAGGATTTGGGACAGCAAACCAGGGGAATCAGCCCCAGCATTTT. This codes for CATSRGFGTANQGNQPQHF. The rearrangement links TRBV15 to TRBJ1-5; 7 bases agree with TRBD1. The V gene end was trimmed by 1 base and the J gene end by 4 bases; junction bases not matched to a gene: 16. The CDR3 length is 19 residues. Germline CDR1 and CDR2: LNHNV and YYDKDF (reference sequence).

Many counts were recorded for this clonotype. The CDR3 bases are TGTGCCAGCAGTTTTAGGGGGGGCAGGGATACGCAGTATTTT. Its translation: CASSFRGGRDTQYF. The chain couples TRBV28 to TRBJ2-3; perhaps TRBD2 as D (7 bases). Germline CDR1 MDHEN, CDR2 SYDVKM. Between the trimmed V and J ends, which lost 3 bases and 6 bases, there was a span of 13 bases. The CDR3 loop spans 14 amino acids.

This chain connects TRBV18 to TRBJ1-3, with D possibly being TRBD1 (6 bases). V gave up 5 bases and J gave up 6 bases, with 14 bases separating them. Germline loops: CDR1 KGHSH, CDR2 LQKENI. The CDR3 runs 14 residues. CDR3 protein: CASSAQGIENTIYF. The CDR3 nucleotides read TGTGCCAGCTCAGCACAGGGTATTGAAAACACCATATATTTT.

The CDR3 loop is CANQLAGGSYEQFF. The CDR3 bases are TGTGCCAACCAGCTAGCGGGAGGGTCCTATGAGCAGTTCTTC. The rearrangement joins TRBV7-8 to TRBJ2-1, with 12 nucleotides matching TRBD2. Trimming took 10 bases from V and 8 from J; bases not matched to a gene: 9. Germline CDR1 and CDR2: SGHVS and FQNEAQ. The CDR3 consists of 14 residues.

By share, this clonotype counts as medium-sized. The rearrangement joins TRBV7-2 to TRBJ1-4; TRBD1 might be the D (5 bases). This CDR3 contains 14 residues. CDR1 and CDR2 from the germline V gene are SGHTA and FQGNSA. Trimming left V 1 base short and J 4 bases short, with 7 bases between. CDR3 coding DNA: TGTGCCAGCAGCTTAGGGGGCGGTAATGAAAAACTGTTTTTT. It specifies CASSLGGGNEKLFF.

The table lists this clonotype with many counts. V and J are TRBV28 and TRBJ1-2, with TRBD1 identical over 10 bases. Germline CDR1 MDHEN, CDR2 SYDVKM. The V gene end was trimmed by 6 bases and the J gene end by 7 bases; junction bases not matched to a gene: 5. The CDR3 contains 13 residues. The CDR3 is CASRNRQGAGYTF. The CDR3 DNA is TGTGCCAGCAGGAATAGACAGGGGGCTGGCTACACCTTC.

This clonotype was detected ten times or more. This sequence joins TRBV5-6 and TRBJ1-4; D unclear. Germline V gene data show CDR1 as SGHDT and CDR2 as YYEEEE. Trimming took 2 bases from V and 0 from J, leaving 8 bases between them. The CDR3 covers 15 residues. CDR3 loop: CASSLPTATNEKLFF. CDR3 DNA: TGTGCCAGCAGCTTACCGACCGCAACTAATGAAAAACTGTTTTTT.

This clonotype was recorded at least ten times. The V gene is TRBV7-2, the J gene TRBJ2-5, with 7 bases identical to TRBD1. Germline V lookup: CDR1 SGHTA, CDR2 FQGNSA. The V gene end was trimmed by 5 bases and the J gene end by 1 base; junction bases not matched to a gene: 4. This CDR3 spans 14 amino acids. The CDR3 DNA sequence: TGTGCCAGCAGCCCGGGACAGATCCAAGAGACCCAGTACTTC. It is translated as CASSPGQIQETQYF.

This clonotype appeared many times. The chain combines TRBV23-1 with TRBJ1-5; D is unresolved. TRBV23-1 is flagged as an ORF with uncertain function. The V end lost 8 bases, the J end lost 6 bases, and 20 bases lay between the germline ends. CDR3 length: 15 residues. CDR3 amino acids: CASLRPARAGQPQHF. The CDR3 nucleotides read TGCGCCAGCCTTCGTCCGGCGAGGGCCGGTCAGCCCCAGCATTTT.

The chain combines TRBV28 with TRBJ2-7; D remains unclear. The CDR3 is 11 residues long. Germline V gene lookup returns CDR1 MDHEN and CDR2 SYDVKM. Trimming cost V 4 bases and J 7 bases, with 8 bases left between them. CDR3 DNA: TGTGCCAGCAGTTCTAGGGCGGAGCAGTACTTC. This gives the protein CASSSRAEQYF.

This clonotype was recorded many times. The chain combines TRBV29-1 with TRBJ2-1; tentatively, D is TRBD1 or TRBD2 (5 bases each). CDR3 length equals 14 residues. CDR1 is SQVTM and CDR2 is ANQGSEA in the germline V gene. The V end lost 6 bases, the J end lost 2 bases, and 14 bases lay between the germline ends. The chain's CDR3 is CSVGPPNTYNEQFF. For the CDR3, the DNA is TGCAGCGTGGGACCCCCTAATACCTACAATGAGCAGTTCTTC.

CDR3 in DNA: TGTGCCAGCACGGGGTTAGCTAACTATGGCTACACCTTC. It translates to CASTGLANYGYTF. The chain uses TRBV7-2 and TRBJ1-2; D gene uncertain. The CDR3 runs 13 residues. The germline V gene has CDR1 SGHTA and CDR2 FQGNSA. Trimming removed 7 bases from V and 0 bases from J, with 9 bases in between.

This clonotype was observed at least ten times. The CDR3 DNA follows: TGCAGTGCTAGGGCGACACAGGGGCGCGGAGAGACCCAGTACTTC. Encoded protein: CSARATQGRGETQYF. The chain joins TRBV20-1 to TRBJ2-5; 7 nucleotides match TRBD1. The CDR3 loop spans 15 amino acids. The V gene's germline CDR1 is DFQATT and CDR2 SNEGSKA (reference sequence). The V and J ends lost 3 bases and 4 bases, in that order; junction bases with no gene match: 11.

This clonotype was recorded at least ten times. The rearrangement links TRBV28 to TRBJ1-5; D ambiguous. There are 18 residues in the CDR3. Trimming cost V 5 bases and J 5 bases, with 25 bases left between them. The germline V gene encodes CDR1 MDHEN and CDR2 SYDVKM. CDR3: CASSPAPGLGSIDQPQHF. The CDR3, as DNA: TGTGCCAGCAGTCCCGCCCCCGGGTTGGGATCTATCGATCAGCCCCAGCATTTT.

In this sample, this clonotype turned up many times. The rearrangement joins TRBV29-1 to TRBJ2-3, with 8 bases matching TRBD1. With 8 bases clipped from V and 3 bases from J, the junction kept 10 bases outside the gene matches. Germline CDR1 is SQVTM and CDR2 is ANQGSEA. This CDR3 is built from 14 residues. The CDR3 region has the DNA TGCAGCTTAGAAGACAGGGGTATGACAGATACGCAGTATTTT. It is translated as CSLEDRGMTDTQYF.

This clonotype was recorded at least ten times. The rearrangement links TRBV12-3 or TRBV12-4 to TRBJ2-3, with 9 bases that match TRBD1. After removal of 6 bases from V and 3 bases from J, the junction contained 7 bases not matched to a gene. The CDR3 consists of 15 residues. The CDR3, as DNA: TGTGCCAGCAGCCCGACCGGGACAGGGACAGATACGCAGTATTTT. It translates to CASSPTGTGTDTQYF.

This clonotype was recorded many times. J is TRBJ2-3 and V is TRBV4-3; TRBD1 matches 7 bases. CDR1 is LGHNA, CDR2 YSLEER, per germline. V gave up 0 bases and J gave up 0 bases; unmatched junction bases: 3. This CDR3 contains 16 residues. Here the CDR3 reads CASSQERGRSTDTQYF. CDR3 sequence (DNA): TGCGCCAGCAGCCAAGAAAGGGGGCGAAGCACAGATACGCAGTATTTT.

This clonotype was counted ten times or more. V is TRBV30 and J is TRBJ2-7; TRBD1 is a possible D gene (6 bases). Germline values: CDR1 GTSNPN, CDR2 SVGIG (reference sequence). The CDR3 runs to 13 residues. The V gene lost 5 bases and the J gene lost 2 bases, with 13 bases spanning the gap. CDR3 loop: CAWAWDTTYEQYF. CDR3 sequence (DNA): TGTGCCTGGGCATGGGACACGACCTACGAGCAGTACTTC.

V gene TRBV7-2 combines with J gene TRBJ2-7, with D perhaps being TRBD1 or TRBD2 (6 bases each). Trimming cost V 5 bases and J 7 bases, with 18 bases left between them. There are 14 residues in the CDR3. From germline, CDR1 is SGHTA and CDR2 FQGNSA. The CDR3 bases are TGTGCCAGCAGCCCAGGACAGTGGAGGGAGGAGCAGTACTTC. Protein sequence: CASSPGQWREEQYF.

Relative to its sample, this clonotype is medium-sized. The V gene is TRBV29-1, the J gene TRBJ2-4, with TRBD2 matching 12 bases. Germline V gives CDR1 SQVTM, CDR2 ANQGSEA. CDR3 length: 13 amino acids. The trim removed 6 bases at V and 7 bases at J, leaving 4 bases unmatched. The CDR3 DNA is TGCAGCGTGGAGACTAGCGGGAGTAACATTCAGTACTTC. It encodes CSVETSGSNIQYF.

This clonotype was picked up many times. The V gene is TRBV10-3, the J gene TRBJ1-3; TRBD1 matches 9 bases. The CDR3 is 17 amino acids. Per the germline V gene, CDR1 is ENHRY and CDR2 is SYGVKD. Trimming took 0 bases from V and 0 from J; bases not matched to a gene: 3. CDR3 in amino acids: CAISESGTGISGNTIYF. The CDR3 bases are TGTGCCATCAGTGAGTCGGGGACAGGGATCTCTGGAAACACCATATATTTT.

This clonotype has a count of ten or more. The genes are TRBV7-2 and TRBJ2-3; 8 positions agree with TRBD2. The V gene's germline CDR1 is SGHTA and CDR2 FQGNSA. With 1 base clipped from V and 2 bases from J, the junction kept 2 bases outside the gene matches. This CDR3 region has 15 residues. For the CDR3, the DNA is TGTGCCAGCAGCTTAGAAGCGGGGGTCACAGATACGCAGTATTTT. This translates into CASSLEAGVTDTQYF.

In its sample, this clonotype was seen many times. The genes are TRBV20-1 and TRBJ2-1; D gene unclear. Germline V gene lookup returns CDR1 DFQATT and CDR2 SNEGSKA (reference sequence). This CDR3 is 11 amino acids long. The V and J ends lost 8 bases and 8 bases respectively, with 13 bases between them. The CDR3: CSSAPWDEQFF. CDR3 coding DNA: TGCAGTTCGGCTCCTTGGGATGAGCAGTTCTTC.